These T cell receptor beta chains were read from a single sample in a study of T-cell reconstitution after alpha-beta-depleted transplantation in children. TCRdb passed the PCR reads through MiXCR, listing each CDR3 protein once. The data show about 610,000 distinct CDR3 sequences, under 12% seen once. The starting material was PBMCs from the stem cell graft donor, obtained from the stem cell graft. Receptors originate from a human donor who donated a stem cell graft to a child with acute myeloid leukemia. The CDR3 runs from the conserved cysteine through the conserved F or W. Each record gives: clone size, J gene, V gene, D gene, CDR3 protein, CDR3 DNA. A D gene is named only where the DNA matches it firmly. Clone size is not always given. Where it is, it says once, few, many or a class for expanded clones.

.,TRBJ2-3,TRBV30,TRBD2,CAWSVGREVTQYF,TGTGCCTGGAGTGTAGGGCGGGAGGTTACGCAGTATTTT
few,TRBJ2-7,TRBV20-1,.,CSVTSPYGEQYF,TGCAGCGTTACTAGCCCCTACGGCGAGCAGTACTTC
.,TRBJ1-1,TRBV7-9,TRBD1,CASSSDRSVQGAFF,TGTGCCAGCAGCTCGGACAGGTCCGTGCAGGGAGCTTTCTTT
.,TRBJ2-7,TRBV4-3,TRBD1,CASSSVGQGYGEQYF,TGCGCCAGCAGCTCGGTGGGACAGGGGTACGGCGAGCAGTACTTC
few,TRBJ2-7,TRBV20-1,TRBD1,CSASQWQGALEQYF,TGCAGTGCTAGTCAATGGCAGGGGGCCCTCGAGCAGTACTTC
many,TRBJ1-5,TRBV24-1,TRBD1,CATSDAGTGKRSNQPQHF,TGTGCCACCAGTGATGCCGGGACAGGGAAAAGAAGCAATCAGCCCCAGCATTTT
few,TRBJ1-4,TRBV20-1,.,CSASGGGNEKLFF,TGCAGTGCTAGCGGGGGGGGTAATGAAAAACTGTTTTTT
.,TRBJ2-1,TRBV14,.,CASSQGLGLSYNEQFF,TGTGCCAGCAGCCAAGGGCTAGGGCTCTCCTACAATGAGCAGTTCTTC
many,TRBJ2-1,TRBV7-3,TRBD2,CASSLGLAGGEQFF,TGTGCCAGCAGCTTAGGGCTAGCGGGGGGTGAGCAGTTCTTC
many,TRBJ2-2,TRBV6-2/TRBV6-3,.,CASSYEGGELFF,TGTGCCAGCAGTTACGAGGGAGGGGAGCTGTTTTTT
.,TRBJ2-7,TRBV7-2,TRBD2,CASSLGASGYFYEQYF,TGTGCCAGCAGCTTAGGGGCTAGCGGGTACTTCTACGAGCAGTACTTC
many,TRBJ2-1,TRBV11-1,TRBD2,CASSPRTSGSLDEQFF,TGTGCCAGCAGCCCCAGGACTAGCGGGAGTCTCGATGAGCAGTTCTTC
many,TRBJ2-5,TRBV7-2,.,CASSGRETQYF,TGTGCCAGCAGCGGGAGAGAGACCCAGTACTTC
few,TRBJ2-2,TRBV7-8,.,CASSLGKGANTGELFF,TGTGCCAGCAGCCTGGGCAAAGGTGCGAACACCGGGGAGCTGTTTTTT
few,TRBJ2-7,TRBV20-1,TRBD2,CSATLAGVAYEQYF,TGCAGTGCGACTCTAGCGGGAGTGGCCTACGAGCAGTACTTC
few,TRBJ2-3,TRBV7-1,TRBD2,CASSSSEPGLAGGPFGTDTQYF,TGTGCCAGCAGCTCTTCTGAACCGGGACTAGCGGGAGGGCCTTTTGGCACAGATACGCAGTATTTT
many,TRBJ2-5,TRBV12-3/TRBV12-4,TRBD2,CASRGLAAQETQYF,TGTGCCAGCAGGGGACTAGCGGCCCAAGAGACCCAGTACTTC
.,TRBJ2-3,TRBV24-1,TRBD2,CATSDPSLSGNTDTQYF,TGTGCCACCAGTGACCCGTCTCTTAGCGGGAACACAGATACGCAGTATTTT
few,TRBJ1-1,TRBV12-3/TRBV12-4,.,CASSLGRGITEAFF,TGTGCCAGCAGTTTAGGAAGGGGTATCACTGAAGCTTTCTTT
many,TRBJ2-7,TRBV27,TRBD2,CASSLQTSGTAQEQYF,TGTGCCAGCAGTCTGCAGACTAGCGGGACTGCCCAAGAGCAGTACTTC
many,TRBJ2-7,TRBV4-2,TRBD2,CASSQERGLADPYEQYF,TGTGCCAGCAGCCAAGAGCGCGGGCTAGCGGATCCCTACGAGCAGTACTTC
many,TRBJ2-1,TRBV10-3,.,CAISEVRGYEQFF,TGTGCCATCAGTGAGGTCAGGGGATATGAGCAGTTCTTC
many,TRBJ2-1,TRBV29-1,.,CSVGWDSYNEQFF,TGCAGCGTTGGCTGGGACTCCTACAATGAGCAGTTCTTC
few,TRBJ1-3,TRBV5-6,TRBD1,CASSDRTGWNTIYF,TGTGCCAGCAGCGATCGGACAGGGTGGAACACCATATATTTT
few,TRBJ2-1,TRBV5-1,TRBD2,CASSLEPSGRRNEQFF,TGCGCCAGCAGCTTGGAACCTAGCGGGAGGAGAAATGAGCAGTTCTTC
few,TRBJ1-2,TRBV12-3/TRBV12-4,TRBD1,CASSLVGAGGSGYTF,TGTGCCAGCAGTTTAGTGGGAGCAGGGGGTAGCGGCTACACCTTC
few,TRBJ2-3,TRBV20-1,.,CSARAPVGGYTDTQYF,TGCAGTGCTAGAGCCCCGGTAGGCGGATACACAGATACGCAGTATTTT
.,TRBJ1-2,TRBV6-6,.,CASRADKWGYTF,TGTGCCAGCAGGGCTGATAAGTGGGGCTACACCTTC
many,TRBJ2-1,TRBV7-2,.,CASSLEVFRNEQFF,TGTGCCAGCAGCTTAGAAGTTTTCCGCAATGAGCAGTTCTTC
few,TRBJ1-5,TRBV4-1,.,CASSQAPGTPNQPQHF,TGCGCCAGCAGCCAAGCCCCCGGGACCCCTAATCAGCCCCAGCATTTT
many,TRBJ2-4,TRBV20-1,TRBD2,CSARDFAGEMNIQYF,TGCAGTGCTAGAGATTTTGCGGGAGAGATGAACATTCAGTACTTC